What follows are 28 T cell receptor beta chains derived from one specimen sequenced in a study of cytomegalovirus exposure and HLA in healthy donors (dated by TCRdb to the late 2010s). Libraries were prepared through the immunoSEQ multiplex PCR assay. A mixture of 60 forward primers for TCR Vbeta segments and 13 reverse primers for TCR Jbeta segments was used in the multiplex PCR. As stored in TCRdb, this immuneACCESS dataset retains in-frame rearrangements with V and J assigned. A fraction of the clones does not appear; measured against another copy, unresolved V genes explain less than half of the discrepancy, and the remainder lacks a known reason. The sample table holds roughly 78,000 clones, of which about 66% were seen once. Roughly 22% of the sample lies in the top ten. The sample taken for sequencing was PBMCs. The receptors were gathered from a man between 40 and 49 years old in good health and CMV-seropositive.

This chain's CDR3 is CASSLSQGASGYTF. In DNA form, the CDR3 reads TGTGCCAGCAGTTTATCGCAGGGGGCGAGTGGCTACACCTTC. The chain joins TRBV27 to TRBJ1-2; 8 nucleotides line up with TRBD1. The germline V gene encodes CDR1 MNHEY and CDR2 SMNVEV (reference sequence). This CDR3 spans 14 amino acids. The trim removed 0 bases at V and 7 bases at J, leaving 4 bases unmatched.

This clone was seen once. This chain uses TRBV19 with TRBJ2-2; maybe TRBD1 (6 bases). V was clipped by 2 bases and J by 7 bases, with 14 bases between them. CDR3 length equals 15 residues. Germline V gene lookup returns CDR1 LNHDA and CDR2 SQIVND (reference sequence). For the CDR3, the DNA is TGTGCCAGTAGTATACTTCCCGGACAGCTCGGGGAGCTGTTTTTT. Protein product: CASSILPGQLGELFF.

This clone was picked up a small number of times. The gene calls are TRBV30 and TRBJ1-3; TRBD1 is a possible D gene (5 bases). CDR1 is GTSNPN and CDR2 is SVGIG in the germline V gene (reference sequence). The CDR3 contains 16 residues. The germline V and J ends were trimmed by 0 bases and 2 bases, with 14 bases remaining between them. The CDR3 region is CAWSVGRPGAGNTIYF. CDR3 nucleotide sequence: TGTGCCTGGAGTGTAGGTCGGCCGGGGGCTGGAAACACCATATATTTT.

The rearrangement uses TRBV6-5 and TRBJ1-4, with 8 bases aligning to TRBD1. V shed 5 bases and J 8 bases; nucleotides not matched to a gene: 7. The germline V gene encodes CDR1 MNHEY and CDR2 SVGAGI. This CDR3 has 14 amino acids. The CDR3 nucleotides are TGTGCCAGCAGTCGCCAGGGGGCAAGGGAAAAACTGTTTTTT. This encodes CASSRQGAREKLFF.

The rearrangement joins TRBV29-1 to TRBJ2-7; D gene unclear. The V end was cut by 4 bases, the J end by 2 bases, with 15 bases between. Germline-derived CDR1 and CDR2 are SQVTM and ANQGSEA. The CDR3 runs 14 residues. CDR3 residues: CSVGGGGSTYEQYF. In DNA form, the CDR3 reads TGCAGCGTTGGTGGTGGCGGATCGACCTACGAGCAGTACTTC.

The chain links TRBV6-1 to TRBJ2-2; D is possibly TRBD1 (6 bases). The J call is doubtful: the DNA matches TRBJ1-3 better. Germline CDR1 reads MNHNS; CDR2 reads SASEGT. CDR3 length: 17 residues. CDR3 residues: CASSVRTVRFAGNTIYF. The CDR3, as DNA: TGTGCCAGCAGTGTGAGGACAGTAAGGTTCGCTGGAAACACCATATATTTT.

This sequence joins TRBV18 and TRBJ1-5, with D perhaps TRBD1 (5 bases). The ends were cut back, 3 bases at V and 4 bases at J, with 7 bases in the middle. The V gene's germline CDR1 is KGHSH and CDR2 LQKENI. This CDR3 is 13 amino acids long. The CDR3 coding sequence is TGTGCCAGCTCACCGGACACGAATCAGCCCCAGCATTTT. Its translation is CASSPDTNQPQHF.

This clone was recorded a few times. The chain uses TRBV7-2 and TRBJ2-5; 13 bases are a match to TRBD2. CDR1 and CDR2 from the germline V gene are SGHTA and FQGNSA. The trim removed 1 base at V and 9 bases at J, leaving 11 bases unmatched. The CDR3 sequence is 17 residues long. The CDR3: CASSLGRLAGGHTAQYF. DNA for the CDR3: TGTGCCAGCAGCTTAGGGAGACTAGCGGGGGGCCACACGGCCCAGTACTTC.

This chain uses TRBV19 with TRBJ1-1, with 8 nucleotides matching TRBD1. Trimming removed 6 bases from V and 6 bases from J; junction bases left unmatched: 9. This CDR3 has 14 amino acids. Germline V gene sequence: CDR1 LNHDA, CDR2 SQIVND (reference sequence). CDR3 region: CASRDDRGRPEAFF. The DNA for the CDR3 is TGTGCCAGTAGGGACGACAGGGGCCGCCCTGAAGCTTTCTTT.

The rearrangement joins TRBV30 to TRBJ1-4; 9 bases line up with TRBD1. With 5 bases clipped from V and 7 bases from J, the junction kept 2 bases outside the gene matches. The germline V gene has CDR1 GTSNPN and CDR2 SVGIG (reference sequence). The CDR3 has 12 residues. The CDR3 sequence: CAWGQGTEKLFF. In DNA, the CDR3 is TGTGCCTGGGGACAGGGGACTGAAAAACTGTTTTTT.

The chain recombines TRBV6-6 with TRBJ2-1; D might be TRBD2 (5 bases). The V gene lost 3 bases and the J gene lost 10 bases, with 22 bases spanning the gap. Germline CDR1 and CDR2: MNHNY and SVGAGI (reference sequence). The CDR3 runs 16 residues. The DNA of the CDR3 is TGTGCCAGCAGTTATTCTTACTCTGGACTGGAACTCGAGCAGTTCTTC. This gives the protein CASSYSYSGLELEQFF.

The V gene is TRBV6-1, the J gene TRBJ1-5; 11 bases align to TRBD1. This CDR3 comprises 19 residues. Germline V gene sequence: CDR1 MNHNS, CDR2 SASEGT. With V trimmed by 2 bases and J by 3 bases, 12 bases remained unmatched. The CDR3 sequence is CASSENGGTGGWYNQPQHF. CDR3 sequence (DNA): TGTGCCAGCAGTGAAAATGGTGGGACAGGGGGATGGTACAATCAGCCCCAGCATTTT.

The CDR3 DNA is TGTGCCAGCGGGGGGGGGAACACTGAAGCTTTCTTT. It encodes CASGGGNTEAFF. The chain uses TRBV2 and TRBJ1-1; D might be TRBD1 (5 bases). CDR3 length equals 12 residues. CDR1 is SNHLY and CDR2 is FYNNEI in the germline V gene. The V gene lost 8 bases and the J gene lost 1 base, with 8 bases spanning the gap.

The CDR3, as DNA: TGTGCCAGCACCCGACAGGGTGGCCGCTACGAGCAGTACTTC. It codes for CASTRQGGRYEQYF. This rearrangement joins TRBV6-5 to TRBJ2-5, with 7 nucleotides matching TRBD1. The assigned J gene may be wrong: the sequence end matches TRBJ2-7 better. The germline V gene encodes CDR1 MNHEY and CDR2 SVGAGI. The CDR3 runs 14 residues.

This clone has only a few counts. V gene TRBV5-5 combines with J gene TRBJ1-5, with 7 bases matching TRBD1. The junction had 8 bases not matched to a gene; V was cut back by 1 base and J by 4 bases. Looked up from germline, CDR1 is SGHKS and CDR2 is YYEKEE (reference sequence). This CDR3 has 16 amino acids. As DNA, the CDR3 is TGTGCCAGCAGCTTGAGCGCCGGGACAGAGAATCAGCCCCAGCATTTT. Translation: CASSLSAGTENQPQHF. The full variable domain, with the rest looked up from reference TRBV5-5 and TRBJ1-5, is DAGVTQSPTHLIKTRGQQVTLRCSPISGHKSVSWYQQVLGQGPQFIFQYYEKEERGRGNFPDRFSARQFPNYSSELNVNALLLGDSALYLCASSLSAGTENQPQHFGDGTRLSIL.

This clone has a single count. The chain employs TRBV18 and TRBJ2-7; 7 nucleotides match TRBD1. V shed 1 base, J shed 0 bases, and the junction held 6 bases outside the gene matches. CDR3 length: 16 amino acids. CDR1 is KGHSH, CDR2 LQKENI, per germline. As DNA, the CDR3 is TGTGCCAGCTCACCACTTGACAGGGCGAGCTCCTACGAGCAGTACTTC. This translates into CASSPLDRASSYEQYF.

V is TRBV5-1 and J is TRBJ1-5, with 8 bases that match TRBD1. CDR3 length equals 16 residues. Per germline, CDR1 SGHRS and CDR2 YFSETQ. V lost 0 bases, J lost 0 bases, and 2 bases stayed unmatched. The CDR3 coding sequence is TGCGCCAGCAGCTTGGGCACAGGGGGTAGCAATCAGCCCCAGCATTTT. Protein: CASSLGTGGSNQPQHF.

The chain links TRBV7-3 to TRBJ2-5, with 11 bases aligning to TRBD1. The DNA end lines up better with TRBJ2-7; the J call may be wrong. The CDR3 runs to 16 residues. Germline CDR1 SGHTA, CDR2 FQGTGA. CDR3 DNA: TGTGCCAGCAGCTTAACGGGACAGGGGGGCACCTACGAGCAGTACTTC. Translating gives CASSLTGQGGTYEQYF.

The chain employs TRBV29-1 and TRBJ2-1; D might be TRBD2 (5 bases). V was cut by 4 bases and J by 9 bases, with 10 bases left in between. Per germline, CDR1 SQVTM and CDR2 ANQGSEA. This CDR3 region has 11 residues. The CDR3 is CSVAGFTEQFF. In nucleotides, the CDR3 is TGCAGCGTTGCGGGGTTTACTGAGCAGTTCTTC.

The sample holds a few counts of this clone. The chain combines TRBV4-2 with TRBJ2-1; 9 bases line up with TRBD2. This CDR3 has 14 amino acids. V shed 1 base and J 10 bases; nucleotides not matched to a gene: 5. Germline CDR1 and CDR2: LGHNA and YNFKEQ. This chain's CDR3 is CASSQGGGGAEQFF. The CDR3 bases are TGTGCCAGCAGCCAAGGGGGCGGGGGGGCGGAGCAGTTCTTC.

V and J are TRBV5-1 and TRBJ1-1; weak D call: TRBD1 (6 bases). This CDR3 is 15 amino acids long. Trimming removed 3 bases from V and 0 bases from J, with 12 bases in between. The germline V gene encodes CDR1 SGHRS and CDR2 YFSETQ. The CDR3 DNA is TGCGCCAGCAGCTCCGCGACAGGCATGAACACTGAAGCTTTCTTT. Protein product: CASSSATGMNTEAFF.

The sample holds one count of this clone. The chain is built from TRBV6-6 and TRBJ1-1, with D uncertain. Germline V gives CDR1 MNHNY, CDR2 SVGAGI (reference sequence). Deletions cut 3 bases from V and 8 bases from J, with 7 bases between. The CDR3 length is 11 residues. CDR3 protein: CASSYNPEAFF. The CDR3 DNA sequence: TGTGCCAGCAGTTATAATCCGGAAGCTTTCTTT.

The chain has TRBV2 and TRBJ2-4; tentatively, D is TRBD2 (6 bases). Germline CDR1 and CDR2: SNHLY and FYNNEI. The CDR3 is made up of 11 amino acids. The V end was cut by 7 bases, the J end by 8 bases, with 9 bases between. CDR3 residues: CASKWEDIQYF. The CDR3, as DNA: TGTGCCAGCAAGTGGGAGGACATTCAGTACTTC.

This clone has a single count. The rearrangement links TRBV5-1 to TRBJ1-4; 11 positions match TRBD1. This CDR3 is 15 amino acids long. V lost 3 bases and J lost 8; bases outside the gene matches: 6. Per germline, CDR1 SGHRS and CDR2 YFSETQ. CDR3 DNA sequence: TGCGCCAGCAGCTCTGGACAGGGGGCATTGGAAAAACTGTTTTTT. It translates to CASSSGQGALEKLFF.

The chain combines TRBV30 with TRBJ1-5, with 7 bases that match TRBD1. Germline CDR1 reads GTSNPN; CDR2 reads SVGIG (reference sequence). V was pared by 3 bases and J by 2 bases, with 10 bases of the junction left unmatched. The CDR3 is 16 amino acids. The CDR3 region has the DNA TGTGCCTGGAGCAACCGGGACAGTCTGGGCAATCAGCCCCAGCATTTT. Protein product: CAWSNRDSLGNQPQHF.

This sequence joins TRBV7-6 and TRBJ2-3, with 12 nucleotides matching TRBD2. The CDR3 is 16 amino acids. The V gene end was trimmed by 5 bases and the J gene end by 7 bases; junction bases not matched to a gene: 10. Germline CDR1 and CDR2: SGHVS and FNYEAQ. The CDR3 loop reads CASSRGLAGQTNTQYF. CDR3 nucleotide sequence: TGTGCCAGCAGCCGAGGACTAGCGGGGCAAACTAATACGCAGTATTTT.

A few counts support this clone. The V and J genes are TRBV27 and TRBJ2-5; D remains unclear. Trimming shortened V by 6 bases and J by 3 bases, and 14 bases separated the two germline ends. Germline V gene sequence: CDR1 MNHEY, CDR2 SMNVEV (reference sequence). This CDR3 has 14 residues. The CDR3 protein is CASRGTSAEETQYF. DNA of the CDR3: TGTGCCAGCAGAGGAACGAGCGCTGAAGAGACCCAGTACTTC.

This chain connects TRBV4-2 to TRBJ1-2, with a weak D call TRBD1 (6 bases). Germline lookup yields CDR1 LGHNA and CDR2 YNFKEQ. V gave up 0 bases and J gave up 4 bases, with 15 bases separating them. CDR3 length: 16 residues. The chain's CDR3 is CASSQDWGTTRYGYTF. The CDR3 bases are TGTGCCAGCAGCCAAGATTGGGGGACAACCCGCTATGGCTACACCTTC.